This T cell receptor (beta chain) was identified in a study of control samples from healthy donors and cancer patients. This CDR3 region has 15 residues. Germline-derived CDR1 and CDR2 are WSHSY and SAAADI. Unmatched junction bases numbered 6, after V lost 4 bases and J lost 2 bases. Method: immunoSEQ multiplex PCR; TCRdb's copy keeps in-frame clones and lacks some. The table includes about 130,000 clones, around 90% detected once. V is TRBV10-2 and J is TRBJ2-7; 9 bases are a match to TRBD1. The sequencing sample was made of blood. This sequence originates from a man aged 35-49 years in good health. The CDR3 DNA reads TGCGCCAGCAGTGGCTGGGACAGGGACGCCTACGAGCAGTACTTC. It yields the protein CASSGWDRDAYEQYF.